The present T cell receptor beta chain was sequenced within a study of radiotherapy plus CTLA-4 blockade in lung cancer. Sequencing was performed with immunoSEQ multiplex PCR; in TCRdb, only in-frame clones are kept and a portion is missing. The repertoire holds roughly 44,000 clones, with approximately 76% as singletons. V shed 4 bases and J 0 bases; nucleotides not matched to a gene: 6. CDR3 length: 16 amino acids. Looked up from germline, CDR1 is MNHNS and CDR2 is SASEGT. This rearrangement joins TRBV6-1 to TRBJ2-7; 10 bases are a match to TRBD2. This material consisted of peripheral blood, taken from a patient treated with radiotherapy plus ipilimumab. The receptor's source is a human donor with non-small cell lung cancer who had stable disease on radiotherapy plus ipilimumab. CDR3 region: CASSGTSGPSSYEQYF. CDR3 DNA: TGTGCCAGCAGTGGGACTAGCGGCCCGAGCTCCTACGAGCAGTACTTC.